This passage covers 24 T cell receptor beta chains from one sample sequenced in a study of T cell changes during pregnancy in multiple sclerosis. The table came from immunoSEQ multiplex PCR; TCRdb's copy has only in-frame clones and leaves some out. The table has approximately 25,000 clones, almost 90% seen once. The sequencing used CD8+ T cells from peripheral blood mononuclear cells, collected in the second trimester of pregnancy. The receptor source for this set is a female donor with multiple sclerosis, enrolled in a pregnancy study.

The rearrangement links TRBV2 to TRBJ1-1; possible D gene TRBD1, 6 bases. The CDR3 totals 15 residues. Trimming removed 6 bases from V and 5 bases from J, with 19 bases in between. The V gene's germline CDR1 is SNHLY and CDR2 FYNNEI. DNA for the CDR3: TGTGCCAGCAGGACCCAGGGACACCTAGATACTGAAGCTTTCTTT. Translated: CASRTQGHLDTEAFF.

This chain links TRBV10-2 with TRBJ1-2, with D perhaps TRBD1 (6 bases). CDR3 length equals 14 residues. Per the germline V gene, CDR1 is WSHSY and CDR2 is SAAADI. Trimming removed 3 bases from V and 6 bases from J, with 14 bases in between. The CDR3 DNA follows: TGCGCCAGCAGTGATACAGGGTCGGGCGATGGCTACACCTTC. Protein product: CASSDTGSGDGYTF.

The J gene is TRBJ2-7, the V gene TRBV12-5; 8 bases are shared with TRBD1. CDR1 LGHNT and CDR2 FRNRAP come from the germline V gene. With 4 bases clipped from V and 3 bases from J, the junction kept 5 bases outside the gene matches. CDR3 size: 14 residues. For the CDR3, the DNA is TGTGCTAGTGGTTACGGACAGGGATTCTACGAGCAGTACTTC. Amino acid sequence: CASGYGQGFYEQYF. Filled out from reference TRBV12-5 and TRBJ2-7, the complete variable domain reads DARVTQTPRHKVTEMGQEVTMRCQPILGHNTVFWYRQTMMQGLELLAYFRNRAPLDDSGMPKDRFSAEMPDATLATLKIQPSEPRDSAVYFCASGYGQGFYEQYFGPGTRLTVT.

The chain employs TRBV7-9 and TRBJ2-7; 8 bases map to TRBD1. Germline V gene sequence: CDR1 SEHNR, CDR2 FQNEAQ (reference sequence). The CDR3 spans 15 residues. The trim removed 5 bases at V and 4 bases at J, leaving 10 bases unmatched. This chain's CDR3 is CASSHQGAPGYEQYF. CDR3 bases: TGTGCCAGCAGCCACCAGGGGGCCCCCGGGTACGAGCAGTACTTC.

The chain couples TRBV11-1 to TRBJ2-2; 8 nucleotides align to TRBD1. Losses at the gene ends were 5 bases for V and 5 bases for J; bases not matched to a gene: 4. CDR3 length: 14 amino acids. Germline V CDR1 and CDR2: SGHAT, FQDESV (reference sequence). The CDR3 nucleotides read TGTGCCAGCAGCGATTGGACAGGGACCGGGGAGCTGTTTTTT. This encodes CASSDWTGTGELFF.

The chain links TRBV30 to TRBJ1-2; D is possibly TRBD1 (5 bases). V lost 0 bases and J lost 4, with 15 bases in between. Germline V gene sequence: CDR1 GTSNPN, CDR2 SVGIG (reference sequence). The CDR3 contains 15 residues. As DNA, the CDR3 is TGTGCCTGGAGTGTAACCTGGGGGGACGGCTATGGCTACACCTTC. Its translation: CAWSVTWGDGYGYTF.

The chain is built from TRBV7-3 and TRBJ2-1; 11 bases fit TRBD2. Unmatched junction bases numbered 4, after V lost 2 bases and J lost 10 bases. Germline lookup yields CDR1 SGHTA and CDR2 FQGTGA. The CDR3 has 14 amino acids. The CDR3 DNA reads TGTGCCAGCAGCTTAGGTCTAGCGGGGGGAGAGCAGTTCTTC. Protein product: CASSLGLAGGEQFF.

A few counts support this clone. The chain has TRBV4-1 and TRBJ2-3, with 12 bases lining up with TRBD2. Per germline, CDR1 MGHRA and CDR2 YSYEKL. V gave up 4 bases and J gave up 8 bases; unmatched junction bases: 13. The CDR3 loop spans 17 amino acids. The CDR3 loop is CASSPVGLAGGFATQYF. In DNA form, the CDR3 reads TGCGCCAGCAGCCCCGTGGGGCTAGCGGGGGGGTTTGCTACGCAGTATTTT.

The V call is TRBV7-8, the J call TRBJ1-1, with a possible D match to TRBD1 (5 bases). Germline loops: CDR1 SGHVS, CDR2 FQNEAQ. The CDR3 sequence is 15 residues long. Trimming removed 2 bases at V and 0 bases at J, with 10 bases between. In DNA, the CDR3 is TGTGCCAGCAGCTTACCTTTAGGGGTGAACACTGAAGCTTTCTTT. This codes for CASSLPLGVNTEAFF.

The rearrangement links TRBV4-3 to TRBJ1-2, with TRBD1 identical over 7 bases. This CDR3 has 14 residues. Germline V lookup: CDR1 LGHNA, CDR2 YSLEER. Trimming cost V 2 bases and J 8 bases; bases outside gene matches: 8. The CDR3 spells CASSQRGQGEGYTF. CDR3 bases: TGCGCCAGCAGCCAAAGGGGCCAGGGGGAAGGCTACACCTTC.

This clone has only one observation. This chain connects TRBV18 to TRBJ2-7, with 8 bases lining up with TRBD2. CDR1 is KGHSH, CDR2 LQKENI, per germline. V dropped 4 bases and J dropped 3; count of bases not matched to a gene: 14. This CDR3 contains 17 residues. CDR3 bases: TGTGCCAGCTCACGGGCTCCCAGCGGGGGCCGGAACTACGAGCAGTACTTC. This translates into CASSRAPSGGRNYEQYF.

The J gene is TRBJ2-3, the V gene TRBV7-9, with 8 bases that match TRBD1. Germline V gene lookup returns CDR1 SEHNR and CDR2 FQNEAQ (reference sequence). This CDR3 is built from 16 residues. The V gene end was trimmed by 5 bases and the J gene end by 5 bases; junction bases not matched to a gene: 12. This CDR3 is CASSTPTGGIGDTQYF. The CDR3 DNA is TGTGCCAGCAGCACACCAACAGGGGGAATCGGAGATACGCAGTATTTT.

V gene TRBV4-3 combines with J gene TRBJ1-4, with 8 positions matching TRBD1. Germline V lookup: CDR1 LGHNA, CDR2 YSLEER. V lost 4 bases, J lost 7 bases, and 11 bases stayed unmatched. The CDR3 totals 16 residues. CDR3 nucleotide sequence: TGCGCCAGCAGCCTTACCGCAGGGGGCGGAAGTGAAAAACTGTTTTTT. This codes for CASSLTAGGGSEKLFF.

V is TRBV4-3 and J is TRBJ2-7; TRBD2 matches 10 bases. The CDR3 runs 15 residues. Trimming removed 6 bases from V and 2 bases from J; junction bases left unmatched: 7. Germline CDR1 reads LGHNA; CDR2 reads YSLEER. This chain's CDR3 is CASRSGTSVPYEQYF. CDR3 in DNA: TGCGCCAGCAGATCCGGGACTAGCGTCCCCTACGAGCAGTACTTC.

The gene calls are TRBV28 and TRBJ1-5; D might be TRBD1 (6 bases). The CDR3 has 16 amino acids. Deletions cut 2 bases from V and 1 base from J, with 12 bases between. Germline-derived CDR1 and CDR2 are MDHEN and SYDVKM. Here the CDR3 DNA reads TGTGCCAGCAGTTTAAGAGGGGGAATAAGCAATCAGCCCCAGCATTTT. Translation: CASSLRGGISNQPQHF. The full variable domain, completed using reference TRBV28 and TRBJ1-5, is DVKVTQSSRYLVKRTGEKVFLECVQDMDHENMFWYRQDPGLGLRLIYFSYDVKMKEKGDIPEGYSVSREKKERFSLILESASTNQTSMYLCASSLRGGISNQPQHFGDGTRLSIL.

The chain is built from TRBV29-1 and TRBJ1-6, with 7 bases matching TRBD1. Germline V gives CDR1 SQVTM, CDR2 ANQGSEA. J lost 5 bases, V lost 6 bases, and 4 bases had no gene match. The CDR3 is 13 residues long. This CDR3 is CSVGTENNSPLHF. The CDR3 nucleotides are TGCAGCGTCGGGACAGAAAATAATTCACCCCTCCACTTT.

This chain connects TRBV5-6 to TRBJ2-2, with 8 bases that match TRBD1. This CDR3 has 16 residues. The V and J ends lost 1 base and 3 bases, in that order; junction bases with no gene match: 5. Germline CDR1 SGHDT, CDR2 YYEEEE. CDR3 nucleotide sequence: TGTGCCAGCAGCTTGCCAGGGGGCGAGGACACCGGGGAGCTGTTTTTT. Translating it yields CASSLPGGEDTGELFF.

This clone was recorded once. CDR3 in amino acids: CASSQRDSGANVLTF. The CDR3 DNA reads as TGTGCCAGCAGCCAACGGGACTCTGGGGCCAACGTCCTGACTTTC. The rearrangement joins TRBV5-3 to TRBJ2-6; TRBD2 might be the D (5 bases). TRBV5-3 is assigned to the ORF class and has an uncertain function. The CDR3 extends over 15 amino acids. V lost 8 bases, J lost 0 bases, and 12 bases lay in between.

The chain couples TRBV9 to TRBJ2-1; 14 bases align to TRBD2. Germline V CDR1 and CDR2: SGDLS, YYNGEE. Unmatched junction bases numbered 4, after V lost 5 bases and J lost 6 bases. The CDR3 contains 15 residues. In nucleotides, the CDR3 is TGTGCCAGCAGTAAAGGACTAGCGGGGGGCAATGAGCAGTTCTTC. This sequence encodes CASSKGLAGGNEQFF. Full variable domain (missing parts from reference TRBV9 and TRBJ2-1): DSGVTQTPKHLITATGQRVTLRCSPRSGDLSVYWYQQSLDQGLQFLIQYYNGEERAKGNILERFSAQQFPDLHSELNLSSLELGDSALYFCASSKGLAGGNEQFFGPGTRLTVL.

J is TRBJ2-1 and V is TRBV5-6; possible D gene TRBD2, 7 bases. This CDR3 contains 14 residues. Trimming stripped 4 bases from V and 11 bases from J, with 19 bases between. The germline V gene has CDR1 SGHDT and CDR2 YYEEEE. The CDR3 DNA is TGTGCCAGCAGCCAAATTACAGGGCGGGGGCAGCAGTTCTTC. Its protein product is CASSQITGRGQQFF.

V gene TRBV18 combines with J gene TRBJ2-7; maybe TRBD2 (6 bases). V lost 2 bases to trimming and J lost 3 bases, with 11 bases between them. CDR3 size: 14 residues. Germline CDR1 KGHSH, CDR2 LQKENI. CDR3 region: CASSPIMGGYEQYF. The CDR3 region has the DNA TGTGCCAGCTCACCAATCATGGGGGGCTACGAGCAGTACTTC.

J is TRBJ2-1 and V is TRBV27, with 9 nucleotides matching TRBD1. The CDR3 is 17 residues long. Germline loops: CDR1 MNHEY, CDR2 SMNVEV (reference sequence). The ends lost 8 bases at V and 0 bases at J; junction bases unmatched: 11. Here the CDR3 reads CASGRDRVKASYNEQFF. The CDR3 coding sequence is TGTGCCAGCGGCCGGGACAGGGTAAAGGCCTCCTACAATGAGCAGTTCTTC.

The chain combines TRBV7-9 with TRBJ1-1; possible D gene TRBD1, 6 bases. The CDR3 covers 15 residues. Germline values: CDR1 SEHNR, CDR2 FQNEAQ (reference sequence). Trimming cost V 3 bases and J 2 bases, with 13 bases left between them. The CDR3 DNA sequence: TGTGCCAGCAGCTTCCGGACAGAGGCCAACACTGAAGCTTTCTTT. Translation: CASSFRTEANTEAFF. The full variable domain, completed using reference TRBV7-9 and TRBJ1-1, is DTGVSQNPRHKITKRGQNVTFRCDPISEHNRLYWYRQTLGQGPEFLTYFQNEAQLEKSRLLSDRFSAERPKGSFSTLEIQRTEQGDSAMYLCASSFRTEANTEAFFGQGTRLTVV.

A single count supports this clone. V is TRBV15 and J is TRBJ2-1; D may be TRBD2 (6 bases). V lost 4 bases to trimming and J lost 7 bases, with 8 bases between them. This CDR3 comprises 12 residues. Germline CDR1 is LNHNV and CDR2 is YYDKDF (reference sequence). Here the CDR3 reads CATSNGGNEQFF. In nucleotides, the CDR3 is TGTGCCACCAGCAATGGAGGGAATGAGCAGTTCTTC.